This T cell receptor (beta chain) was sequenced in a study of blood T cell repertoires in COVID-19. Across the study: Some COVID-19 samples were acute and others convalescent; all came from the United States, Italy and Spain.

The CDR3 has 13 residues. V gave up 5 bases and J gave up 12 bases, with 17 bases separating them. Germline-derived CDR1 and CDR2 are MNHEY and SVGEGT. This table comes from immunoSEQ multiplex PCR, and its TCRdb copy is limited to in-frame clones, with some not included. The table includes 100,000 to 150,000 clones, 82% detected once. The sample consisted of peripheral blood. This sequence originates from a woman between 65 and 79 years old with acute or convalescent COVID-19. The V and J genes are TRBV6-2 or TRBV6-3 and TRBJ2-1; D unresolved. The CDR3 sequence is CASSLQTPPRQFF. The CDR3 DNA follows: TGTGCCAGCAGTCTCCAGACTCCTCCACGGCAGTTCTTC.